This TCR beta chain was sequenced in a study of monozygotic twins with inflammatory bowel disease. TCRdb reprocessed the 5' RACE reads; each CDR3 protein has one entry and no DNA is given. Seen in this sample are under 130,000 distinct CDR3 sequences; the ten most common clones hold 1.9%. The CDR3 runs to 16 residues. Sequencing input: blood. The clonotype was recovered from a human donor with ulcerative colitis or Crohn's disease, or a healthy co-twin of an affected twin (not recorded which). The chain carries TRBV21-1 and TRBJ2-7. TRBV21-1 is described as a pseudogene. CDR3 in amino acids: CASSKAPRVTSYEQYF.